This passage covers 28 T cell receptor beta chains from one sample sequenced in a study of blood T cell repertoires in COVID-19. This table comes from immunoSEQ multiplex PCR, and its TCRdb copy is limited to in-frame clones, with some not included. The sample contains more than 200,000 clones, about 87% of which appear only once. The source material was peripheral blood. The source of these receptors is a man aged 70-80 years with acute or convalescent COVID-19.

In this sample, this clone turned up a few times. The CDR3 protein is CASSPGWRNTEAFF. The DNA for the CDR3 is TGTGCCAGCAGTCCGGGTTGGAGAAACACTGAAGCTTTCTTT. This chain connects TRBV2 to TRBJ1-1; D unresolved. The V end lost 5 bases, the J end lost 2 bases, and 12 bases lay between the germline ends. The CDR3 is made up of 14 amino acids. CDR1 and CDR2 from the germline V gene are SNHLY and FYNNEI.

The CDR3 reads CASSLSGTTSEQYF. The CDR3 coding sequence is TGTGCCAGCAGCCTCAGCGGGACCACGAGCGAGCAGTACTTC. J is TRBJ2-7 and V is TRBV9; 7 bases are shared with TRBD2. The V gene's germline CDR1 is SGDLS and CDR2 YYNGEE. The length of the CDR3 is 14 residues. The J segment lost 6 bases and the V segment lost 4 bases, leaving 10 bases of the junction unmatched.

The rearrangement links TRBV20-1 to TRBJ2-7, with 8 bases identical to TRBD2. With 6 bases clipped from V and 5 bases from J, the junction kept 0 bases outside the gene matches. The CDR3 loop spans 10 amino acids. Germline V gives CDR1 DFQATT, CDR2 SNEGSKA (reference sequence). The CDR3 loop reads CSAAGDEQYF. In DNA form, the CDR3 reads TGCAGTGCAGCGGGAGACGAGCAGTACTTC.

The chain is built from TRBV5-6 and TRBJ2-7, with 7 bases matching TRBD1. J gave up 7 bases and V 3 bases, and 1 base lay outside the gene matches. Germline V CDR1 and CDR2: SGHDT, YYEEEE. This CDR3 has 11 residues. CDR3 residues: CASSWGQEQYF. In DNA, the CDR3 is TGTGCCAGCAGCTGGGGACAGGAGCAGTACTTC.

V gene TRBV7-9 combines with J gene TRBJ1-5; 8 positions agree with TRBD1. This CDR3 has 16 residues. V lost 4 bases and J lost 1; bases outside the gene matches: 6. Germline V gene lookup returns CDR1 SEHNR and CDR2 FQNEAQ (reference sequence). CDR3 sequence: CASSSFGQGSNQPQHF. In nucleotides, the CDR3 is TGTGCCAGCAGCTCCTTCGGACAGGGAAGCAATCAGCCCCAGCATTTT.

The rearrangement uses TRBV5-5 and TRBJ2-3, with 7 bases fitting TRBD1. The CDR3 consists of 16 residues. V was clipped by 4 bases and J by 8 bases; unmatched bases: 16. Germline values: CDR1 SGHKS, CDR2 YYEKEE (reference sequence). CDR3 sequence: CASSPAPGQPYGTQYF. The CDR3 coding sequence is TGTGCCAGCAGCCCAGCCCCGGGACAGCCCTACGGTACGCAGTATTTT.

This clone was counted once. The rearrangement joins TRBV6-5 to TRBJ1-2; no clear D. Germline V CDR1 and CDR2: MNHEY, SVGAGI. V gave up 2 bases and J gave up 2 bases, with 6 bases separating them. The CDR3 has 13 residues. The CDR3 is CASSYLQNYGYTF. The CDR3 region has the DNA TGTGCCAGCAGTTACCTTCAGAACTATGGCTACACCTTC.

This rearrangement joins TRBV7-9 to TRBJ1-1, with a possible D match to TRBD1 (5 bases). The CDR3 is made up of 13 amino acids. The germline CDR1 and CDR2 sequences are SEHNR and FQNEAQ (reference sequence). The germline V and J ends were trimmed by 1 base and 4 bases, with 7 bases remaining between them. CDR3 residues: CASSLGGFTEAFF. For the CDR3, the DNA is TGTGCCAGCAGCTTAGGGGGCTTCACTGAAGCTTTCTTT.

This chain links TRBV7-9 with TRBJ2-3; 7 bases line up with TRBD1. Germline V gene data show CDR1 as SEHNR and CDR2 as FQNEAQ (reference sequence). The CDR3 runs to 16 residues. V lost 2 bases, J lost 1 base, and 6 bases stayed unmatched. CDR3 coding DNA: TGTGCCAGCAGCTTACGGGGACAGACGGGCACAGATACGCAGTATTTT. Its protein is CASSLRGQTGTDTQYF. The entire variable domain, with the rest obtained from reference TRBV7-9 and TRBJ2-3, is as follows: DTGVSQNPRHKITKRGQNVTFRCDPISEHNRLYWYRQTLGQGPEFLTYFQNEAQLEKSRLLSDRFSAERPKGSFSTLEIQRTEQGDSAMYLCASSLRGQTGTDTQYFGPGTRLTVL.

V is TRBV18 and J is TRBJ2-7, with 7 bases identical to TRBD2. CDR1 is KGHSH, CDR2 LQKENI, per germline. V shed 3 bases, J shed 4 bases, and the junction held 9 bases outside the gene matches. The CDR3 is 15 residues long. Here the CDR3 reads CASSPPGGLLYEQYF. The CDR3 DNA reads as TGTGCCAGCTCACCCCCGGGAGGACTTTTATACGAGCAGTACTTC.

V and J are TRBV7-8 and TRBJ2-2, with D perhaps TRBD2 (6 bases). CDR1 is SGHVS, CDR2 FQNEAQ, per germline. Between the trimmed V and J ends, which lost 5 bases and 4 bases, there was a span of 14 bases. The CDR3 covers 15 residues. CDR3 in DNA: TGTGCCAGCAGCATCGGGAGTTTCGTCACCGGGGAGCTGTTTTTT. Translated: CASSIGSFVTGELFF.

The chain has TRBV7-2 and TRBJ1-5; no firm D call. With 1 base removed from V and 8 bases from J, the gap between germline ends came to 6 bases. Per the germline V gene, CDR1 is SGHTA and CDR2 is FQGNSA. The CDR3 consists of 12 residues. CDR3 coding DNA: TGTGCCAGCAGCTTAGACTTAGAGCCCCAGCATTTT. Translating gives CASSLDLEPQHF.

The J gene is TRBJ1-2, the V gene TRBV19; TRBD1 aligns across 7 bases. The CDR3 loop spans 15 amino acids. From germline, CDR1 is LNHDA and CDR2 SQIVND (reference sequence). Trimming took 3 bases from V and 6 from J; bases not matched to a gene: 10. The CDR3 protein is CASSMGQRVRDGYTF. The DNA of the CDR3 is TGTGCCAGTAGTATGGGACAGCGGGTTAGGGATGGCTACACCTTC.

The genes are TRBV19 and TRBJ2-1; TRBD2 matches at 12 bases. Germline V gene lookup returns CDR1 LNHDA and CDR2 SQIVND (reference sequence). V was pared by 3 bases and J by 4 bases, with 7 bases of the junction left unmatched. This CDR3 region has 17 residues. This CDR3 reads CASSIPQTSGSYNEQFF. CDR3 nucleotide sequence: TGTGCCAGTAGTATTCCGCAGACTAGCGGGAGTTACAATGAGCAGTTCTTC. Combining the CDR3 with reference TRBV19 and TRBJ2-1 gives the whole variable domain DGGITQSPKYLFRKEGQNVTLSCEQNLNHDAMYWYRQDPGQGLRLIYYSQIVNDFQKGDIAEGYSVSREKKESFPLTVTSAQKNPTAFYLCASSIPQTSGSYNEQFFGPGTRLTVL.

The V call is TRBV5-6, the J call TRBJ1-1, with 7 bases fitting TRBD1. CDR3 size: 13 residues. J lost 5 bases, V lost 4 bases, and 5 bases had no gene match. Germline-derived CDR1 and CDR2 are SGHDT and YYEEEE. Here the CDR3 reads CASSPTGVTEAFF. The CDR3 DNA is TGTGCCAGCAGCCCCACAGGGGTGACTGAAGCTTTCTTT. Full variable domain (rest looked up from reference TRBV5-6 and TRBJ1-1): DAGVTQSPTHLIKTRGQQVTLRCSPKSGHDTVSWYQQALGQGPQFIFQYYEEEERQRGNFPDRFSGHQFPNYSSELNVNALLLGDSALYLCASSPTGVTEAFFGQGTRLTVV.

The V and J genes are TRBV7-2 and TRBJ1-5; no firm D call. The V gene lost 1 base and the J gene lost 11 bases, with 15 bases spanning the gap. CDR1 and CDR2 (germline): SGHTA, FQGNSA. This CDR3 spans 14 amino acids. In DNA form, the CDR3 reads TGTGCCAGCAGCTTAGTTCCGGCGGGTTCGGCCCAGCATTTT. Protein sequence: CASSLVPAGSAQHF.

This clone has just one count. V is TRBV14 and J is TRBJ2-5; 12 bases line up with TRBD2. Germline trimming cut 3 bases from V and 4 bases from J; bases unmatched to any gene: 6. Per germline, CDR1 SGHDN and CDR2 FVKESK. CDR3 length: 16 amino acids. CDR3 region: CASSHLPGLAGETQYF. The CDR3 coding sequence is TGTGCCAGCAGCCATTTACCGGGACTAGCGGGAGAGACCCAGTACTTC.

The rearrangement uses TRBV11-2 and TRBJ1-2, with TRBD1 matching over 7 bases. Germline CDR1 reads SGHAT; CDR2 reads FQNNGV. Losses at the gene ends were 5 bases for V and 4 bases for J; bases not matched to a gene: 7. The CDR3 spans 14 residues. In DNA form, the CDR3 reads TGTGCCAGCAGCCAAGGGGGCGTAGGCTATGGCTACACCTTC. Protein product: CASSQGGVGYGYTF.

The genes are TRBV10-3 and TRBJ2-4; 12 positions agree with TRBD1. This CDR3 is built from 16 residues. V shed 8 bases, J shed 1 base, and the junction held 6 bases outside the gene matches. Germline V CDR1 and CDR2: ENHRY, SYGVKD. This CDR3 is CAIGTGGAGAKNIQYF. The CDR3 coding sequence is TGTGCCATCGGGACAGGGGGCGCCGGGGCCAAAAACATTCAGTACTTC.

This chain connects TRBV28 to TRBJ2-5; D is perhaps TRBD2 (5 bases). This CDR3 is 14 amino acids long. From germline, CDR1 is MDHEN and CDR2 SYDVKM. V lost 3 bases to trimming and J lost 4 bases, with 12 bases between them. The CDR3 nucleotides are TGTGCCAGCAGTTTGAGGGATGTACGAGAGACCCAGTACTTC. Amino acids: CASSLRDVRETQYF. Supplemented by reference TRBV28 and TRBJ2-5, the full variable domain reads DVKVTQSSRYLVKRTGEKVFLECVQDMDHENMFWYRQDPGLGLRLIYFSYDVKMKEKGDIPEGYSVSREKKERFSLILESASTNQTSMYLCASSLRDVRETQYFGPGTRLLVL.

The chain recombines TRBV5-5 with TRBJ2-7; TRBD1 is a possible D gene (6 bases). The CDR3 is 17 amino acids. V gave up 0 bases and J gave up 7 bases, with 23 bases separating them. Germline CDR1 is SGHKS and CDR2 is YYEKEE (reference sequence). CDR3 in amino acids: CASSLDFAATGKGEQYF. The CDR3 nucleotides read TGTGCCAGCAGCTTGGACTTTGCGGCAACAGGGAAAGGGGAGCAGTACTTC. The full variable domain, rest sourced from reference TRBV5-5 and TRBJ2-7, is DAGVTQSPTHLIKTRGQQVTLRCSPISGHKSVSWYQQVLGQGPQFIFQYYEKEERGRGNFPDRFSARQFPNYSSELNVNALLLGDSALYLCASSLDFAATGKGEQYFGPGTRLTVT.

This chain connects TRBV7-6 to TRBJ1-1; 9 nucleotides match TRBD1. Germline assignment: CDR1 SGHVS and CDR2 FNYEAQ. This CDR3 contains 21 residues. J gave up 2 bases and V 4 bases, and 23 bases lay outside the gene matches. In nucleotides, the CDR3 is TGTGCCAGCAGCTCCCTTCGGCTCCAGACCGGACAGGGGAGGGTAAACACTGAAGCTTTCTTT. As protein: CASSSLRLQTGQGRVNTEAFF.

The chain uses TRBV10-3 and TRBJ1-6; TRBD1 aligns across 8 bases. Trimming took 8 bases from V and 10 from J; bases not matched to a gene: 7. CDR3 length: 13 amino acids. CDR1 and CDR2 from the germline V gene are ENHRY and SYGVKD. The CDR3 DNA reads TGTGCCATCGCTCCGGGACAGGCATCACCCCTCCACTTT. Encoded protein: CAIAPGQASPLHF.

The genes are TRBV28 and TRBJ1-2; 7 positions agree with TRBD1. Trimming at V came to 2 bases and at J to 4 bases, leaving 4 bases not matched to a gene. The germline V gene has CDR1 MDHEN and CDR2 SYDVKM. The CDR3 length is 14 residues. The DNA for the CDR3 is TGTGCCAGCAGTTTAAATGACAGGGTCTATGGCTACACCTTC. Protein product: CASSLNDRVYGYTF.

The chain couples TRBV27 to TRBJ2-5; 14 bases agree with TRBD2. The trim removed 5 bases at V and 5 bases at J, leaving 10 bases unmatched. In germline, CDR1 is MNHEY, CDR2 SMNVEV (reference sequence). The CDR3 contains 17 residues. CDR3 nucleotides: TGTGCCAGCAGTACAGGGACTAGCGGGAGTGCGTGGGAGACCCAGTACTTC. Its translation is CASSTGTSGSAWETQYF.

The chain links TRBV5-1 to TRBJ2-3; 11 bases are shared with TRBD2. Germline V lookup: CDR1 SGHRS, CDR2 YFSETQ. V shed 9 bases and J 5 bases; nucleotides not matched to a gene: 11. This CDR3 is built from 15 residues. As DNA, the CDR3 is TGCGCCACTTCGACTAGCGGGGCCCACGGAGATACGCAGTATTTT. Its translation: CATSTSGAHGDTQYF.

The V gene is TRBV18, the J gene TRBJ2-7; maybe TRBD1 (6 bases). Per germline, CDR1 KGHSH and CDR2 LQKENI. The CDR3 has 15 amino acids. Trimming pared 3 bases from V and 2 bases from J, leaving 14 bases between. The CDR3 loop is CASSPLQGPTYEQYF. CDR3 nucleotide sequence: TGTGCCAGCTCACCCCTGCAGGGGCCTACCTACGAGCAGTACTTC.

The J gene is TRBJ2-3, the V gene TRBV10-3; possible D gene TRBD1, 7 bases. This CDR3 region has 15 residues. Between the trimmed V and J ends, which lost 6 bases and 0 bases, there was a span of 13 bases. Germline assignment: CDR1 ENHRY and CDR2 SYGVKD. The CDR3 is CAIRGGQTSTDTQYF. Here the CDR3 DNA reads TGTGCCATCAGGGGGGGACAGACTAGCACAGATACGCAGTATTTT.